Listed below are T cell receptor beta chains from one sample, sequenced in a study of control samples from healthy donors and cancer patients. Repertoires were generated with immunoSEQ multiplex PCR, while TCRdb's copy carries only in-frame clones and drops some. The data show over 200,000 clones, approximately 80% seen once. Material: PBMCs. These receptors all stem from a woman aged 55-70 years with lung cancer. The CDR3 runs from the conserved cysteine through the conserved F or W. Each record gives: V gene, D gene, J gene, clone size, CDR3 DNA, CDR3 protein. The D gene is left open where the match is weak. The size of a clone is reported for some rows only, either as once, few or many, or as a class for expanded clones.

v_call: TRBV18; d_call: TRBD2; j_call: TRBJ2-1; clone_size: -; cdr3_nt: TGTGCCAGCTCACCTCCCTCAGCGGGGGCGGGGAATGAGCAGTTCTTC; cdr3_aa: CASSPPSAGAGNEQFF
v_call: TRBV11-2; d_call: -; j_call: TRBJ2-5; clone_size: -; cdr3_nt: TGTGCCAGCAGCTTAGACAGGCAAGAGACCCAGTACTTC; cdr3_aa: CASSLDRQETQYF
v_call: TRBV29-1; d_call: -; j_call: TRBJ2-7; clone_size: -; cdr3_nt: TGCAGCGTTGAGTTAGTTGGGAGCGGCCGAGGGGGGCAGTACTTC; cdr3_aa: CSVELVGSGRGGQYF
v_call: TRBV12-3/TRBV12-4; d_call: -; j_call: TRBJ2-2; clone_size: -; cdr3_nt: TGTGCCAGCAGTTTAACGGTCGGGGAGCTGTTTTTT; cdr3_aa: CASSLTVGELFF
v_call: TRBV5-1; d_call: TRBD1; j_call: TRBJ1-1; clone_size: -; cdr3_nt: TGCGCCAGCAGCTTGGGGACAGGTTTGAACACTGAAGCTTTCTTT; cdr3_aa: CASSLGTGLNTEAFF
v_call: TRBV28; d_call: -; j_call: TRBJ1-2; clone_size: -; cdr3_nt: TGTGCCAGCAGTTTACCGGGGTCCCAAAACTATGGCTACACCTTC; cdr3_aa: CASSLPGSQNYGYTF
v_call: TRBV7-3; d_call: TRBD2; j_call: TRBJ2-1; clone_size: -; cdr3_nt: TGTGCCAGCAGCTTAACTCCGACTAGCGGGATGAATGAGCAGTTCTTC; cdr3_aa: CASSLTPTSGMNEQFF
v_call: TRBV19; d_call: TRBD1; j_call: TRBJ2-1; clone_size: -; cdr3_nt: TGTGCCAGTAGACCAGGGTCCGGGACAGGGGCCTACAATGAGCAGTTCTTC; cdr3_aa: CASRPGSGTGAYNEQFF
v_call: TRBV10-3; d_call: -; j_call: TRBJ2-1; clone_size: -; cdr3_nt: TGTGCCATCAGTGAGCCGACCTCAGCGCCTGAGCAGTTCTTC; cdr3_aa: CAISEPTSAPEQFF
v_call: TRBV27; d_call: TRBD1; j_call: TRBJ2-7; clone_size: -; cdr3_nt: TGTGCCAGCAGCCCCTCCGCCCGGGACAGGGTGACCTACGAGCAGTACTTC; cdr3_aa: CASSPSARDRVTYEQYF
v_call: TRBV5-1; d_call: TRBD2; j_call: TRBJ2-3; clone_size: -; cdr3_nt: TGCGCCAGCAGCCGAGGGACTAGCGGGGGGGCAGATACGCAGTATTTT; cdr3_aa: CASSRGTSGGADTQYF
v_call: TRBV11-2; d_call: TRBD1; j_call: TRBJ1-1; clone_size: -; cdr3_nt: TGTGCCAGCAGCCCGGACAGGAGAGGGCCTGAAGCTTTCTTT; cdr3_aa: CASSPDRRGPEAFF
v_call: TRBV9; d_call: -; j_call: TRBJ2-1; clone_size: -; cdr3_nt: TGTGCCAGCAGCGTAGGGGCGACTCATCATAATTACAATGAGCAGTTCTTC; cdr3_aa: CASSVGATHHNYNEQFF
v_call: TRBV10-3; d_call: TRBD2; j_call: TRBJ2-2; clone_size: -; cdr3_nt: TGTGCCATCAGGGGGGGGACGGGCACCGGGGAGCTGTTTTTT; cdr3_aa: CAIRGGTGTGELFF
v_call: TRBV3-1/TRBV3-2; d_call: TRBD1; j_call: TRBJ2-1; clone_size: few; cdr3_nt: TGTGCCAGCAGCCAAGGGACAGGAAACAATGAGCAGTTCTTC; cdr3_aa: CASSQGTGNNEQFF
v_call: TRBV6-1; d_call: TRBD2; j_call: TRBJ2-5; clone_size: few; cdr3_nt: TGTGCCAGCACTGACAGAGCTAGCGGGGTCCCCCGGGAGACCCAGTACTTC; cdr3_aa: CASTDRASGVPRETQYF
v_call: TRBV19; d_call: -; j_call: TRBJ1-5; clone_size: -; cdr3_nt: TGTGCCAGCGACAGGCCCTATAGCAATCAGCCCCAGCATTTT; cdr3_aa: CASDRPYSNQPQHF
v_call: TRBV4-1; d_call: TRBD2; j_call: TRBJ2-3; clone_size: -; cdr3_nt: TGCGCCAGCAGCCAACTAGGACTAGCGGGGGGGCAGGGAGATACGCAGTATTTT; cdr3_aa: CASSQLGLAGGQGDTQYF
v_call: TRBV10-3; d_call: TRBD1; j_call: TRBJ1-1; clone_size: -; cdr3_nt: TGTGCCATCAGTAAGGGACAGATTAACACTGAAGCTTTCTTT; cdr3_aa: CAISKGQINTEAFF
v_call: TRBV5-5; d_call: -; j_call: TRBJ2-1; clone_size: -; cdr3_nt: TGTGCCAGCAGCAGCCTCTCGATAAATGAGCAGTTCTTC; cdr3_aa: CASSSLSINEQFF
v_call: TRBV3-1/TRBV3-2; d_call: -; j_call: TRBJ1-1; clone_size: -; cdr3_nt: TGTGCCAGCAGCCAAGGGCAGGTGAACACTGAAGCTTTCTTT; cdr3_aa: CASSQGQVNTEAFF
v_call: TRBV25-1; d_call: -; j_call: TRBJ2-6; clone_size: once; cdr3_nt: TGTGCCAGCAGCCTAGGGCAGTCTAGCTCTGGGGCCAACGTCCTGACTTTC; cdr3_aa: CASSLGQSSSGANVLTF
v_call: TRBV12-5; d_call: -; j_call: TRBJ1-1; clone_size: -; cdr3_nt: TGTGCTAGTGGTTTAAGATCGGGGTCTGAAGCTTTCTTT; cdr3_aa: CASGLRSGSEAFF
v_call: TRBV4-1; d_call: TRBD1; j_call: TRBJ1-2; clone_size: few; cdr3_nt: TGCGCCAGCAGCCAAGGTTGGGACAGGGTGGGTCGTGGCTACACCTTC; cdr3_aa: CASSQGWDRVGRGYTF
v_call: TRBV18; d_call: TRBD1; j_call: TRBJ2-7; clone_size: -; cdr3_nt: TGTGCCAGCTCACCAGAACGACAGGGCATGCAGTACTTC; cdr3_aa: CASSPERQGMQYF
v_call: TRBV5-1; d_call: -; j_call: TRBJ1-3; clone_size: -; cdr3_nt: TGCGCCAGCAGCCCTCAGGGTTCTGGAAACACCATATATTTT; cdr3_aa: CASSPQGSGNTIYF
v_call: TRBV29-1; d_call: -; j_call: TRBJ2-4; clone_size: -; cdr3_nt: TGCAGCGTTTTACAAATAGCCAAAAACATTCAGTACTTC; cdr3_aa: CSVLQIAKNIQYF
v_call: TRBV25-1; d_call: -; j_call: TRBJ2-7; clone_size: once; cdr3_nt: TGTGCCATCTACGCGGGGCCTCCCTACGAGCAGTACTTC; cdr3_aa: CAIYAGPPYEQYF
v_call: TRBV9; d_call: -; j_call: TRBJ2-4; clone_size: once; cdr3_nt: TGTGCCAGCAGCGTAGAGGGGGGCTCGGTAAACATTCAGTACTTC; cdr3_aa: CASSVEGGSVNIQYF
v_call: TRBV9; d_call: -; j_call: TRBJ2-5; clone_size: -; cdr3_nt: TGTGCCAGCAGCGTAAGTCCGGGGGTAGTATTGGAGACCCAGTACTTC; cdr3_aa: CASSVSPGVVLETQYF
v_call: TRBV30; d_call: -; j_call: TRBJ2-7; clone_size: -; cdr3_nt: TGTGCCTGGAGCGCATCTGAAGGCTACGAGCAGTACTTC; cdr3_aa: CAWSASEGYEQYF
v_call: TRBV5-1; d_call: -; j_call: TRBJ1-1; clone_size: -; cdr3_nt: TGCGCCAGCAGCATAGAGGGACGGGCGAACACTGAAGCTTTCTTT; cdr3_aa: CASSIEGRANTEAFF
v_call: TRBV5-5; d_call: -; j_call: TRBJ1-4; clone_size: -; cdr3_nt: TGTGCCAGCAGTTTTACTACACGGATCAGTAATGAAAAACTGTTTTTT; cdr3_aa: CASSFTTRISNEKLFF
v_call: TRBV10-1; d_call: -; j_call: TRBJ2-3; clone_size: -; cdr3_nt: TGCGCCAGCAGTGCCAGCACAGATACGCAGTATTTT; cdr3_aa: CASSASTDTQYF
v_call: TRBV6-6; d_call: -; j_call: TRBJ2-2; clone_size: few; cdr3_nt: TGTGCCAGCAGTTACATGGAAACCGGGGAGCTGTTTTTT; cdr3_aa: CASSYMETGELFF
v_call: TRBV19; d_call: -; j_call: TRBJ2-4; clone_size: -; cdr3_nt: TGTGCCAGTAGTACTGGAGGGGTGTCCAAAAACATTCAGTACTTC; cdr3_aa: CASSTGGVSKNIQYF
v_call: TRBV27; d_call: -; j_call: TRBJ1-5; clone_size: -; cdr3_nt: TGTGCCAGCAGTTGGTCATACGGGGGAAATCAGCCCCAGCATTTT; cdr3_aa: CASSWSYGGNQPQHF
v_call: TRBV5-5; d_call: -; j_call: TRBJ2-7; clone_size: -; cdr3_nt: TGTGCCAGCAGCTTCCGGTATAACTACGAGCAGTACTTC; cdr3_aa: CASSFRYNYEQYF
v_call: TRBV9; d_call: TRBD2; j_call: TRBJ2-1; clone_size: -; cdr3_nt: TGTGCCAGCAGCGTCGGACTAGCGGGAGGCCTCTACAATGAGCAGTTCTTC; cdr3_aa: CASSVGLAGGLYNEQFF
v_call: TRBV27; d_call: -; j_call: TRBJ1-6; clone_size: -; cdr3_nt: TGTGCCAGCAGTGAAGGCGGGAATAGGTCACCCCTCCACTTT; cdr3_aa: CASSEGGNRSPLHF
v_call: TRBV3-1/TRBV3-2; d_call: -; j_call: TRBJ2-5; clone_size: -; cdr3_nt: TGTGCCAGCAGCCTGGAGGAGACCCAGTACTTC; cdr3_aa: CASSLEETQYF
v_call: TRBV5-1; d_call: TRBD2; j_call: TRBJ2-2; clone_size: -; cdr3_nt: TGCGCCAGCAGCTTGGTTCTAGCGGGAGACCCCACCGGGGAGCTGTTTTTT; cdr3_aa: CASSLVLAGDPTGELFF
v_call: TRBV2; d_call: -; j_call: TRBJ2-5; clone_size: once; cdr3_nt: TGTGCCAGCAGTGTTGGCGCTCGAGAGACCCAGTACTTC; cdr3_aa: CASSVGARETQYF
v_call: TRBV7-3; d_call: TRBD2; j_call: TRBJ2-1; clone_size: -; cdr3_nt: TGTGCCAGCAGCTTCGGGGGGTCTACGAGGGCCGAGCAGTTCTTC; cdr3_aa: CASSFGGSTRAEQFF
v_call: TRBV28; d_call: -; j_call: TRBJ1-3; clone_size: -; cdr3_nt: TGTGCCAGCAGTATCCGTGGAAACACCATATATTTT; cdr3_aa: CASSIRGNTIYF
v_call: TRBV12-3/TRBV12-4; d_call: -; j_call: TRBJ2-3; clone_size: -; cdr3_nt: TGTGCCAGCAGCCCGCGAGGCACAGATACGCAGTATTTT; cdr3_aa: CASSPRGTDTQYF
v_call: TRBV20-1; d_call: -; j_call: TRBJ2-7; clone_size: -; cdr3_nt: TGCAGTGCCAAGGACTACGAGCAGTACTTC; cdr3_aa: CSAKDYEQYF
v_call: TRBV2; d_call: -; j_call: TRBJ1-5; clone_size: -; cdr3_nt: TGTGCCAGCAGCCAGCGGAGGGGGGTTGGCAATCAGCCCCAGCATTTT; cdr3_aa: CASSQRRGVGNQPQHF
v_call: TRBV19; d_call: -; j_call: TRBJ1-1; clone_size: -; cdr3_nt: TGTGCCAGTAGTCCGGGGACTTACACTGAAGCTTTCTTT; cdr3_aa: CASSPGTYTEAFF
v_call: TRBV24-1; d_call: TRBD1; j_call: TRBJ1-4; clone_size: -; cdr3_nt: TGTGCCACCAGTGTCGTCCGGGACAGGGGGAAAAGATCATCAACTAATGAAAAACTGTTTTTT; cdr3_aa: CATSVVRDRGKRSSTNEKLFF
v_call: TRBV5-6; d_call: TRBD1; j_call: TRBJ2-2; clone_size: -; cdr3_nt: TGTGCCAGCAGCTTGGGGTGGAAGGGGGCCGACACCGGGGAGCTGTTTTTT; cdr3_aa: CASSLGWKGADTGELFF
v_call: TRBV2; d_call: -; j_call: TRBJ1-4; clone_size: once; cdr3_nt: TGTGCCAGCAGTGTAGAGGGGGCAACTAATGAAAAACTGTTTTTT; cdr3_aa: CASSVEGATNEKLFF
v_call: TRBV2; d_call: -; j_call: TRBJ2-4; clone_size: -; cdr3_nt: TGTGCCAGCCTGGTTGGGACCCACCAAAACATTCAGTACTTC; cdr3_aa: CASLVGTHQNIQYF
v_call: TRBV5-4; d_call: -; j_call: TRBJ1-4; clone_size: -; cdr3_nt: TGTGCCAGCAGCTTGACAGGAAAGAATGAAAAACTGTTTTTT; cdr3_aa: CASSLTGKNEKLFF
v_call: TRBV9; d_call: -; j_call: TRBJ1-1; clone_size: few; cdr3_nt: TGTGCCAGCAGCGTAGAGAAGGGTATTGGACTGAACACTGAAGCTTTCTTT; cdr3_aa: CASSVEKGIGLNTEAFF
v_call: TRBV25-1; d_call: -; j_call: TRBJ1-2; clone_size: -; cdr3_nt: TGTGCCAGCAGTGCAACAGGGACCGGCTACACCTTC; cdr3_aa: CASSATGTGYTF